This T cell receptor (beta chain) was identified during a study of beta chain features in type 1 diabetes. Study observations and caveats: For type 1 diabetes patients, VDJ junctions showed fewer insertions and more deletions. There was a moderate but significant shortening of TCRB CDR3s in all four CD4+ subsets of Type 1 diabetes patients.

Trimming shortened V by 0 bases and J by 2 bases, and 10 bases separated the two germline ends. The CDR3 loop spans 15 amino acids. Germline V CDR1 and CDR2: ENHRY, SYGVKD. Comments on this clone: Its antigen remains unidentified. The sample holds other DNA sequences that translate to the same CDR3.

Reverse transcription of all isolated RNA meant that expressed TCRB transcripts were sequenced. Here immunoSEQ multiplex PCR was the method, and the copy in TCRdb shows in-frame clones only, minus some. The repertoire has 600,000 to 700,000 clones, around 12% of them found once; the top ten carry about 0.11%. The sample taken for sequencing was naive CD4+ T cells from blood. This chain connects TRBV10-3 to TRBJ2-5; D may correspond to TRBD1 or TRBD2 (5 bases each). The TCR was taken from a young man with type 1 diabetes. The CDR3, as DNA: TGTGCCATCAGTGAGTCGACCGGGGCGCAAGAGACCCAGTACTTC. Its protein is CAISESTGAQETQYF.